The entry that follows covers one T cell receptor beta chain sequence. No antigen is known for it. Base qualities are not provided; no much larger clone lies one nucleotide away. The sample originates from a study of blood T cell repertoires in COVID-19 (dated by TCRdb to 2020 to 2022). With respect to the entire study: Collaborator samples came from the United States, Italy and Spain and covered acute and convalescent phases of COVID-19. The prospective study material was composed of cDNA or gDNA derived from T cells, B-cell-depleted T cells, or PBMCs. Subjects who had been exposed to COVID-19, were actively infected with it, or had recovered from it provided the deeply sampled blood TCRbeta repertoires that made up the dataset. A freely available public database, intended as a resource for researchers studying the immune response to SARS-CoV-2, is where the repertoires were released. Samples came from the ongoing ImmuneRACE study (first 160 participants) plus 1,254 subjects from 6 global collaborators. Where available, HLA class I and class II types were taken from metadata supplied by the sample provider and were not determined by assay-based typing. Sample metadata almost always included a de-identified subject ID, COVID-19 status, age in years and sex.

Whole blood was collected in K2EDTA tubes by collaborating institutions according to the institutions' own protocols. For TCRbeta analysis, collaborators shipped samples as frozen whole blood, isolated PBMCs, or DNA extracted from either of those sample types. The immunoSEQ Assay, a bias-controlled multiplex PCR, was used to amplify TCRbeta CDR3 regions from genomic DNA. In the paper's pipeline: Within the assay, amplification of reference gene primers was used to estimate how many nucleated cells each sample contained. To quantify the absolute abundance of each unique TCRbeta CDR3 rearrangement, sequence reads were collapsed and filtered. For each sample, productive Simpson clonality was calculated as the square root of Simpson's diversity index across productive rearrangements. Entries here come from immuneACCESS through TCRdb and include only in-frame sequences with V and J called. Some clones fail to appear in such tables; in the studies checked, an unresolved V gene covers under half of the shortfall, and the cause of the remainder is unknown. V, J and clone size were drawn from that table, and D and trimming were deduced from the DNA. The sample table holds fewer than 65,000 clones, of which around four fifths were seen once. The ten largest clones take up approximately 5.7% of the sample.

General findings and caveats noted by the study authors: Clinical and demographic metadata were provided uncurated, with the amount varying by source and participant.

The CDR3 runs 12 residues from the cysteine to the phenylalanine. The only DNA kept is the CDR3, 36 bases in frame from the first base. The germline V gene gives CDR1 as MDHEN and CDR2 as SYDVKM. At the junction V is shortened by 7 bases and J by 8 bases, with 14 bases in between. In this chain, TRBV28 is recombined with TRBJ1-1; no D gene call is confident. Sequencing was done on a sample of peripheral blood. This TCR was sampled from a human donor in a cohort sampled during active COVID-19. The sequence in DNA is TGTGCCAGCACCACGGGGAGTAGGGAAGCTTTCTTT. Its product reads: CASTTGSREAFF.